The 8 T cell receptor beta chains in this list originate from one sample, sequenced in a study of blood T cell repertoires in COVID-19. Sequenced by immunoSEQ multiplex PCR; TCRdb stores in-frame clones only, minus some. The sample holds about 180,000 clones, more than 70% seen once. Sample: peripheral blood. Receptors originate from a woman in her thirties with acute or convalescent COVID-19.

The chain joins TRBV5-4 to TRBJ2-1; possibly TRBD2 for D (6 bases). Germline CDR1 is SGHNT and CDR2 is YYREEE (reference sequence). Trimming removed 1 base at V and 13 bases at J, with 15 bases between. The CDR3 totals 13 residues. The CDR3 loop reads CASSLWGGMDQFF. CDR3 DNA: TGTGCCAGCAGCTTGTGGGGCGGGATGGATCAGTTCTTC.

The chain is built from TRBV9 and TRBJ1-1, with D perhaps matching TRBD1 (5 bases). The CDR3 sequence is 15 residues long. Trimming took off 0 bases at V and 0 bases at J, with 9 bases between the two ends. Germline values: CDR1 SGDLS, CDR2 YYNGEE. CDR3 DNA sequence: TGTGCCAGCAGCGTAGAAACAGGAATGAACACTGAAGCTTTCTTT. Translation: CASSVETGMNTEAFF.

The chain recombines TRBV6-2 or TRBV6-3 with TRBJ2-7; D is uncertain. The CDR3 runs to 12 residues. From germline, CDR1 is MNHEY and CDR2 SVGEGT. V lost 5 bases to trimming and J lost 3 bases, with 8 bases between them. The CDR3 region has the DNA TGTGCCAGCAGTGTGGCCCGCTACGAGCAGTACTTC. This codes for CASSVARYEQYF.

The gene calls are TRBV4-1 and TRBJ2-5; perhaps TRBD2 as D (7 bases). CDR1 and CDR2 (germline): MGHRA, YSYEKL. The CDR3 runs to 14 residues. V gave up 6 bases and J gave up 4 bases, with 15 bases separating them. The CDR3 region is CASSEGGFGETQYF. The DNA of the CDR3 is TGCGCCAGCAGTGAGGGGGGGTTTGGAGAGACCCAGTACTTC.

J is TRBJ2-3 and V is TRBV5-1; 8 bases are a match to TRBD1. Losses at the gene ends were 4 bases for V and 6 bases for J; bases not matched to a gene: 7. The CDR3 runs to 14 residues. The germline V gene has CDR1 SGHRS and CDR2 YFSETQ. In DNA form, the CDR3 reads TGCGCCAGCAGCCCGGGACAGGTCGATGATACGCAGTATTTT. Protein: CASSPGQVDDTQYF.

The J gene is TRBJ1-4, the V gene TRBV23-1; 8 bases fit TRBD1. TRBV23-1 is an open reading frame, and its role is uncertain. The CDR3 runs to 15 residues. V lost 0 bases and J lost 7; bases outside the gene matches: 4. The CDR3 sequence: CASSQSPGGFEKLFF. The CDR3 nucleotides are TGCGCCAGCAGTCAATCACCAGGGGGCTTTGAAAAACTGTTTTTT.

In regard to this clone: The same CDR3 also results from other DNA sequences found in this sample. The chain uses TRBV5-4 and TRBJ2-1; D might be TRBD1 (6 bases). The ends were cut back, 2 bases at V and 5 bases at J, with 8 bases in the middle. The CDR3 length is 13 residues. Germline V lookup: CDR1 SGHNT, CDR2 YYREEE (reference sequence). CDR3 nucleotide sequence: TGTGCCAGCAGCTTAGACAGGCACAATGAGCAGTTCTTC. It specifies CASSLDRHNEQFF.

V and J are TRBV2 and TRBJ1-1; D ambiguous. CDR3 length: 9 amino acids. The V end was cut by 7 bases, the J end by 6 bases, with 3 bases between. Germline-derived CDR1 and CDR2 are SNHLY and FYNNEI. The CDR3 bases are TGTGCCAGCACCGCTGAAGCTTTCTTT. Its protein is CASTAEAFF.